This TCR beta chain emerged from a study of OX40 agonist ivuxolimab in advanced cancers. Study context: Patients in dose escalation had liver, melanoma, kidney or head and neck cancers. Prior therapy, whether anti-PD-1, anti-PD-L1 or anti-CTLA-4, was allowed, and less than 45% had some.

The germline gives CDR1 WNHNN, CDR2 SYGVQD (reference sequence). The CDR3 is made up of 15 amino acids. The V gene lost 3 bases and the J gene lost 0 bases, with 9 bases spanning the gap. Some clones are missing from TCRdb's copy, which holds only in-frame ones; the method was immunoSEQ multiplex PCR. The sample yields 80,000 or so clones, 80% to 95% seen once. To note about this clone: Its specificity is unknown.

Study observations and caveats: Expanded clones belonging to CD8+ T cells outnumbered, on average, those of CD4+.

The TCR comes from an adult with an advanced solid tumor such as melanoma, head and neck, liver or kidney cancer. The specimen comprised CD4+ or CD8+ T cells sorted from blood, sampled in a trial of the OX40 agonist ivuxolimab. The chain uses TRBV10-1 and TRBJ2-1; D is uncertain. This CDR3 is CASSEGGSSYNEQFF. CDR3 bases: TGCGCCAGCAGTGAAGGCGGCAGCTCCTACAATGAGCAGTTCTTC.